This paragraph covers one T cell receptor (beta chain) sequence. The antigen is undetermined. Primers: 60 Vbeta forward and 13 Jbeta reverse. Using immunoSEQ multiplex PCR, the repertoire was profiled, and TCRdb retains in-frame clones only, with some absent. The table records over 110,000 clones, 82% of them present only once. The data were taken from a study of cytomegalovirus exposure and HLA in healthy donors. Study-level results: Reported findings show TCR beta sequences accurately forecast HLA-A and HLA-B alleles in most subjects. The number of N-insertions in an Asian-associated ancestry cluster was reportedly below the approximately 690-donor mean in a later analysis.

The CDR3 totals 14 residues. V gave up 1 base and J gave up 2 bases, with 8 bases separating them. Germline CDR1 reads SGHRS; CDR2 reads YFSETQ. Source material: PBMCs. The rearrangement links TRBV5-1 to TRBJ2-3; D is undetermined. The clonotype comes from a male donor in good health and CMV-seronegative. CDR3 nucleotide sequence: TGCGCCAGCAGCTTGCAGCACTACACAGATACGCAGTATTTT. It encodes CASSLQHYTDTQYF.